This T cell receptor (beta chain) was found in a study of T cell clones after liver transplantation. Study-wide context: In this trial, immunosuppression withdrawal was attempted within 2 years of liver transplant. Samples came pre-transplant, pre-randomization before withdrawal, and post-randomization after withdrawal ended.

This clone was observed once. Its antigen is unknown. Per germline, CDR1 KGHSH and CDR2 LQKENI. CDR3 length: 15 residues. V dropped 3 bases and J dropped 3; count of bases not matched to a gene: 5. General observations from the study: Migration into the graft, not deletion, may explain lost graft donor-reactive T cells.

This table comes from immunoSEQ multiplex PCR, and its TCRdb copy is limited to in-frame clones, with some not included. The table includes tens of thousands of clones, roughly two thirds detected once. Material: CD4+ T cells from blood, obtained before liver transplant. The chain couples TRBV18 to TRBJ2-3; TRBD1 matches 8 bases. This TCR was recovered from a human donor who received a liver transplant. The DNA of the CDR3 is TGTGCCAGCTCACCTGGACAGGGTCGGACAGATACGCAGTATTTT. Protein: CASSPGQGRTDTQYF.